What follows are 20 T cell receptor beta chains derived from one specimen sequenced in a study of blood T cell repertoires in COVID-19. Measured with immunoSEQ multiplex PCR; TCRdb has only the in-frame clones, and not every one. The repertoire holds hundreds of thousands of clones, approximately 84% seen once, with about 8% in the top ten. Sequencing was carried out using peripheral blood. The receptors originated from a woman older than 75 with acute or convalescent COVID-19.

As for this clone: Other DNA sequences of this sample code for an identical CDR3. The chain employs TRBV6-5 and TRBJ2-7, with a tentative D call TRBD1 (6 bases). CDR3 size: 13 residues. Germline CDR1 and CDR2: MNHEY and SVGAGI. V lost 2 bases and J 2 bases, leaving 7 bases between the germline ends. CDR3 nucleotides: TGTGCCAGCAGTTACGACAGGACCTACGAGCAGTACTTC. Translating gives CASSYDRTYEQYF.

The genes are TRBV3-1 (or the pseudogene TRBV3-2) and TRBJ2-3; the D is unclear. V was shortened by 2 bases and J by 1 base, with 16 bases between the two germline ends. CDR3 length: 17 amino acids. Germline V gene sequence: CDR1 LGHDT, CDR2 YNNKEL (reference sequence). The CDR3 spells CASSQPLSTPRTDTQYF. The CDR3 coding sequence is TGTGCCAGCAGCCAACCTCTCTCGACTCCACGCACAGATACGCAGTATTTT.

The V and J genes are TRBV3-1 (or the pseudogene TRBV3-2) and TRBJ2-5; 14 positions agree with TRBD2. The V segment lost 4 bases and the J segment 5 bases; nucleotides outside the gene matches: 9. The CDR3 has 17 amino acids. CDR1 and CDR2 from the germline V gene are LGHDT and YNNKEL (reference sequence). The CDR3, as DNA: TGTGCCAGCAGCCCAGGGACTAGCGGGAGTAGGATGGAGACCCAGTACTTC. Its protein product is CASSPGTSGSRMETQYF.

The chain carries TRBV5-1 and TRBJ2-3; D possibly corresponds to TRBD2 (5 bases). This CDR3 spans 16 amino acids. CDR1 SGHRS and CDR2 YFSETQ come from the germline V gene. The ends were cut back, 1 base at V and 4 bases at J, with 16 bases in the middle. CDR3 DNA sequence: TGCGCCAGCAGCTTGTCCCCGCTAGCCTCCGCAGATACGCAGTATTTT. Its protein product is CASSLSPLASADTQYF.

The chain recombines TRBV28 with TRBJ2-3, with TRBD2 matching 11 bases. This CDR3 has 18 residues. The germline V gene encodes CDR1 MDHEN and CDR2 SYDVKM. The ends lost 6 bases at V and 3 bases at J; junction bases unmatched: 14. CDR3 in DNA: TGTGCCAGCAGAGGCCTATACGGTAGCGGGGGGGGAACAGATACGCAGTATTTT. Amino acid sequence: CASRGLYGSGGGTDTQYF.

The V and J genes are TRBV4-2 and TRBJ2-5; perhaps TRBD2 as D (5 bases). The CDR3 loop spans 16 amino acids. V was shortened by 1 base and J by 2 bases, with 14 bases between the two germline ends. The germline CDR1 and CDR2 sequences are LGHNA and YNFKEQ. The CDR3 coding sequence is TGTGCCAGCAGCCAAGTCGACGGGATGATTCAAGAGACCCAGTACTTC. This translates into CASSQVDGMIQETQYF.

The CDR3 DNA follows: TGTGCCAGCAGGGATACAGGGGGGACGCGCTACGAGCAGTACTTC. Translation: CASRDTGGTRYEQYF. The chain is built from TRBV6-5 and TRBJ2-7; 8 bases align to TRBD1. Trimming cost V 6 bases and J 3 bases; bases outside gene matches: 10. CDR3 length equals 15 residues. The germline CDR1 and CDR2 sequences are MNHEY and SVGAGI.

The chain recombines TRBV7-2 with TRBJ2-5, with 10 positions matching TRBD2. Unmatched junction bases numbered 12, after V lost 5 bases and J lost 0 bases. The CDR3 extends over 18 amino acids. Germline V gene lookup returns CDR1 SGHTA and CDR2 FQGNSA. The CDR3 spells CASSPQARTSGYQETQYF. The CDR3 DNA is TGTGCCAGCAGCCCACAGGCCCGGACTAGCGGTTACCAAGAGACCCAGTACTTC.

The chain recombines TRBV5-1 with TRBJ1-4; D is unclear. The CDR3 consists of 12 residues. Looked up from germline, CDR1 is SGHRS and CDR2 is YFSETQ. V lost 0 bases and J 8 bases, leaving 5 bases between the germline ends. The CDR3 DNA sequence: TGCGCCAGCAGCTTGGAAGCCGAAAAACTGTTTTTT. Translation gives CASSLEAEKLFF.

Comments on this clone: Within the sample, other DNA sequences also encode this same CDR3. This chain joins TRBV30 and TRBJ1-5; 9 nucleotides line up with TRBD1. Germline assignment: CDR1 GTSNPN and CDR2 SVGIG (reference sequence). The J segment lost 4 bases and the V segment lost 3 bases, leaving 1 base of the junction unmatched. The CDR3 totals 13 residues. CDR3: CAWSGQGNQPQHF. Written as DNA, the CDR3 is TGTGCCTGGAGCGGACAGGGGAATCAGCCCCAGCATTTT.

This chain connects TRBV29-1 to TRBJ2-1; 13 bases fit TRBD2. The V gene end was trimmed by 4 bases and the J gene end by 9 bases; junction bases not matched to a gene: 9. The CDR3 is 15 amino acids. The germline gives CDR1 SQVTM, CDR2 ANQGSEA. DNA of the CDR3: TGCAGCGTTGTGGAGGGACTAGCGGGAAGGGGTGAGCAGTTCTTC. Translation gives CSVVEGLAGRGEQFF.

V gene TRBV9 combines with J gene TRBJ2-3; 15 nucleotides align to TRBD2. The junction had 6 bases not matched to a gene; V was cut back by 4 bases and J by 6 bases. Germline CDR1 is SGDLS and CDR2 is YYNGEE. The CDR3 is 16 residues long. The CDR3 sequence is CASSPRTSGREDTQYF. The CDR3 DNA reads TGTGCCAGCAGCCCGCGGACTAGCGGGAGGGAGGATACGCAGTATTTT.

The V and J genes are TRBV9 and TRBJ2-1, with 7 bases lining up with TRBD1. V shed 6 bases, J shed 6 bases, and the junction held 6 bases outside the gene matches. Germline CDR1 SGDLS, CDR2 YYNGEE. The CDR3 covers 13 residues. The CDR3 bases are TGTGCCAGCAATCCGGCAGGGGGCAATGAGCAGTTCTTC. Translated, it gives CASNPAGGNEQFF.

J is TRBJ1-4 and V is TRBV30; a possible D gene is TRBD1 (6 bases). CDR1 GTSNPN and CDR2 SVGIG come from the germline V gene (reference sequence). Deletions cut 2 bases from V and 8 bases from J, with 12 bases between. The length of the CDR3 is 13 residues. The DNA of the CDR3 is TGTGCCTGGAGTCGGGACAACGGCGAAAAACTGTTTTTT. This gives the protein CAWSRDNGEKLFF.

This clone was seen only once. The V and J genes are TRBV18 and TRBJ1-2; D is perhaps TRBD1 (6 bases). The CDR3 consists of 16 residues. CDR1 and CDR2 from the germline V gene are KGHSH and LQKENI. V lost 6 bases to trimming and J lost 3 bases, with 20 bases between them. The CDR3 sequence is CASSQNRDNIYYGYTF. The DNA of the CDR3 is TGTGCCAGCTCCCAGAACCGGGACAACATTTACTATGGCTACACCTTC.

This clone was detected only once. V usage is TRBV2 and J usage is TRBJ2-5; D may be TRBD2 (5 bases). V lost 11 bases and J 5 bases, leaving 18 bases between the germline ends. CDR1 SNHLY and CDR2 FYNNEI come from the germline V gene. The CDR3 is made up of 13 amino acids. The CDR3 region is CAGTRGLKETQYF. CDR3 DNA sequence: TGTGCCGGCACCCGGGGTTTGAAGGAGACCCAGTACTTC.

V usage is TRBV28 and J usage is TRBJ1-6; unclear D gene. Trimming took off 5 bases at V and 7 bases at J, with 9 bases between the two ends. Germline CDR1 is MDHEN and CDR2 is SYDVKM. The CDR3 is made up of 13 amino acids. The CDR3, as DNA: TGTGCCAGCAGTGACATTAAAAATTCACCCCTCCACTTT. It is translated as CASSDIKNSPLHF.

The chain couples TRBV7-2 to TRBJ1-2; 9 nucleotides line up with TRBD1. This CDR3 spans 13 amino acids. J was trimmed by 5 bases and V by 5 bases; bases with no gene match: 3. From germline, CDR1 is SGHTA and CDR2 FQGNSA. CDR3 sequence reads: CASSPGQGYGYTF. CDR3 coding DNA: TGTGCCAGCAGCCCAGGACAGGGGTATGGCTACACCTTC.

This chain joins TRBV19 and TRBJ1-3; the D gene is possibly TRBD1 (6 bases). This CDR3 has 13 amino acids. The V end lost 6 bases, the J end lost 4 bases, and 10 bases lay between the germline ends. CDR1 and CDR2 from the germline V gene are LNHDA and SQIVND (reference sequence). The CDR3 loop reads CASSARGGNTIYF. CDR3 nucleotides: TGTGCCAGTAGCGCGAGGGGGGGAAACACCATATATTTT. The full variable domain, completed using reference TRBV19 and TRBJ1-3, is DGGITQSPKYLFRKEGQNVTLSCEQNLNHDAMYWYRQDPGQGLRLIYYSQIVNDFQKGDIAEGYSVSREKKESFPLTVTSAQKNPTAFYLCASSARGGNTIYFGEGSWLTVV.

This clone was counted a few times. The J gene is TRBJ1-2, the V gene TRBV28, with D unclear. The CDR3 loop spans 12 amino acids. CDR1 is MDHEN and CDR2 is SYDVKM in the germline V gene. V dropped 5 bases and J dropped 4 bases, with 8 bases sitting between them. CDR3 sequence (DNA): TGTGCCAGCAGTGACTTCGTCTATGGCTACACCTTC. It codes for CASSDFVYGYTF.